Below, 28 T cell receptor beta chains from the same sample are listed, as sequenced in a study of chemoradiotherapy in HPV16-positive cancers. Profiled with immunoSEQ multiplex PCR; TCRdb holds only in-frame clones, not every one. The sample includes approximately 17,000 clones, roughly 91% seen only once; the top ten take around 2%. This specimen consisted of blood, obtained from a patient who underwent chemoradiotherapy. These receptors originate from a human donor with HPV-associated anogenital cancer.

CDR3 residues: CASSTPGGREGSEAFF. The CDR3 DNA sequence: TGTGCCAGCAGCACCCCCGGGGGGCGGGAAGGCTCTGAAGCTTTCTTT. The V call is TRBV11-2, the J call TRBJ1-1; D might be TRBD1 (6 bases). CDR1 and CDR2 from the germline V gene are SGHAT and FQNNGV. With 5 bases removed from V and 6 bases from J, the gap between germline ends came to 22 bases. This CDR3 comprises 16 residues.

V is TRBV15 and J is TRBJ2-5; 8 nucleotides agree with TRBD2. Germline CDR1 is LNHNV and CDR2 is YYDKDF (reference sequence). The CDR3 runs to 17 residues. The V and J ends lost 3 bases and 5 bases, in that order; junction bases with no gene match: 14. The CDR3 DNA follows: TGTGCCACCAGCAGCGCGGGGGGACGCCGGGGATTGGAGACCCAGTACTTC. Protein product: CATSSAGGRRGLETQYF.

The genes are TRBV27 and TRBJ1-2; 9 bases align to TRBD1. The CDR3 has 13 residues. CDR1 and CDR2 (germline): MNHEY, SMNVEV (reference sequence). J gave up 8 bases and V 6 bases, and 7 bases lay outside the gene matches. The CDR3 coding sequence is TGTGCCAGCAGCCCGGGACAGGGCTGGGGCTACACCTTC. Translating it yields CASSPGQGWGYTF.

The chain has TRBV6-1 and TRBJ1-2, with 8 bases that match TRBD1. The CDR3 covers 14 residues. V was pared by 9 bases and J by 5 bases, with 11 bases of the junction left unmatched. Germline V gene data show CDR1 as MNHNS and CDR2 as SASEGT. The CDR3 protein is CASSGGETSYGYTF. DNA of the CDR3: TGTGCCAGTTCAGGGGGCGAAACCTCTTATGGCTACACCTTC.

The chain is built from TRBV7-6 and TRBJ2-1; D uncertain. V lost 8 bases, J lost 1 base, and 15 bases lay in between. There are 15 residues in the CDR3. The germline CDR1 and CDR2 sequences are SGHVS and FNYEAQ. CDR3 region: CASSLLAVSYNEQFF. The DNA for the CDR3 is TGTGCCAGCTCCCTGCTGGCGGTTTCCTACAATGAGCAGTTCTTC.

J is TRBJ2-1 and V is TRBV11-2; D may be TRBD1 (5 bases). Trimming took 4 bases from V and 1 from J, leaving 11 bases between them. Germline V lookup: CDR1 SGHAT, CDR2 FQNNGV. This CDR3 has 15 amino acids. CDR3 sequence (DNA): TGTGCCAGCAGCTCTTTAAGGGGTTCCTACAATGAGCAGTTCTTC. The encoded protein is CASSSLRGSYNEQFF.

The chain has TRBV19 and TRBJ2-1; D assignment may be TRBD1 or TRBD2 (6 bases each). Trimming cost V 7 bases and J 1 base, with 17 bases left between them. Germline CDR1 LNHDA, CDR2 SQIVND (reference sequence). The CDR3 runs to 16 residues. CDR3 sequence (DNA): TGTGCCAGTACCGCCGCTGGGGGGCTATCCTACAATGAGCAGTTCTTC. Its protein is CASTAAGGLSYNEQFF.

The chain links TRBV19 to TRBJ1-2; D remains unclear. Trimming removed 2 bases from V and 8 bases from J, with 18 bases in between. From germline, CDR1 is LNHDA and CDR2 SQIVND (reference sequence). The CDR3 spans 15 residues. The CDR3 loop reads CASSISPGYLAGYTF. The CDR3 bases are TGTGCCAGTAGTATAAGTCCAGGATATTTGGCCGGCTACACCTTC.

CDR3 loop: CASSPLRGSHTDTQYF. CDR3 DNA: TGTGCCAGCAGTCCTCTTAGGGGGAGCCACACAGATACGCAGTATTTT. The chain is built from TRBV27 and TRBJ2-3; TRBD1 is a possible D gene (6 bases). The CDR3 runs to 16 residues. Between the trimmed V and J ends, which lost 5 bases and 2 bases, there was a span of 17 bases. Germline lookup yields CDR1 MNHEY and CDR2 SMNVEV (reference sequence).

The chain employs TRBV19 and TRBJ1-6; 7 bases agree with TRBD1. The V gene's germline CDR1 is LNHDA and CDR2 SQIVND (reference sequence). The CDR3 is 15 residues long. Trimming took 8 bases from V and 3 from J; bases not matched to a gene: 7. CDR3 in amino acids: CASRDRENYNSPLHF. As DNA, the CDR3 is TGTGCCAGTCGCGACAGGGAGAACTATAATTCACCCCTCCACTTT.

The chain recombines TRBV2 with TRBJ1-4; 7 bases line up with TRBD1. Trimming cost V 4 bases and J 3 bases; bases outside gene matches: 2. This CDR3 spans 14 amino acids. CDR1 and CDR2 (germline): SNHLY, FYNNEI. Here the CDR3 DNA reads TGTGCCAGCAGTGTGGACAGGTCTAATGAAAAACTGTTTTTT. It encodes CASSVDRSNEKLFF. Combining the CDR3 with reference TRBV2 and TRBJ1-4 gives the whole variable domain EPEVTQTPSHQVTQMGQEVILRCVPISNHLYFYWYRQILGQKVEFLVSFYNNEISEKSEIFDDQFSVERPDGSNFTLKIRSTKLEDSAMYFCASSVDRSNEKLFFGSGTQLSVL.

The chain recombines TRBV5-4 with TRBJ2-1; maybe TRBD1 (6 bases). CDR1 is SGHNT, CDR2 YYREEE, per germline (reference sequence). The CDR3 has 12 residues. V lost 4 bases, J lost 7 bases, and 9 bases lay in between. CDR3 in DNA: TGTGCCAGCAGCGCTAGGGGGAATGAGCAGTTCTTC. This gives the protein CASSARGNEQFF.

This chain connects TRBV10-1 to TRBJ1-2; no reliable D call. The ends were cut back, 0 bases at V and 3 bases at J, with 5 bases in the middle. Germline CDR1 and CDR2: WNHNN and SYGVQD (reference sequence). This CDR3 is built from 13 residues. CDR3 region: CASSESSDYGYTF. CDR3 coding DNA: TGCGCCAGCAGTGAGTCGAGCGACTATGGCTACACCTTC.

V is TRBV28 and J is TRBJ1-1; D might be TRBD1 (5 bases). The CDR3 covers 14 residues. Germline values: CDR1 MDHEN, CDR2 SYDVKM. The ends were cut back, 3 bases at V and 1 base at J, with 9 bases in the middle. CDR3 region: CASSFHGGNTEAFF. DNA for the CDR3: TGTGCCAGCAGTTTCCACGGGGGGAACACTGAAGCTTTCTTT.

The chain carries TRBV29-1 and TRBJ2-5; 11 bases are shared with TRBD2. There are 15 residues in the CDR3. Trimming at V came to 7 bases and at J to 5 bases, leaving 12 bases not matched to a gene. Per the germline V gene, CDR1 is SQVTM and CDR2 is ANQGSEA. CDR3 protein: CSASPRLAGWETQYF. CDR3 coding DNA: TGCAGCGCTTCCCCCCGACTAGCGGGGTGGGAGACCCAGTACTTC. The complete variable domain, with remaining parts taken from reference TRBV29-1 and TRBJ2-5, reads SAVISQKPSRDICQRGTSLTIQCQVDSQVTMMFWYRQQPGQSLTLIATANQGSEATYESGFVIDKFPISRPNLTFSTLTVSNMSPEDSSIYLCSASPRLAGWETQYFGPGTRLLVL.

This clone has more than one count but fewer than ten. In nucleotides, the CDR3 is TGTGCCAGCAGTAAACTAGCGGGAGGGCCAGATACGCAGTATTTT. Protein sequence: CASSKLAGGPDTQYF. The chain links TRBV6-1 to TRBJ2-3; 13 nucleotides agree with TRBD2. The CDR3 has 15 amino acids. The ends lost 5 bases at V and 4 bases at J; junction bases unmatched: 3. Germline-derived CDR1 and CDR2 are MNHNS and SASEGT.

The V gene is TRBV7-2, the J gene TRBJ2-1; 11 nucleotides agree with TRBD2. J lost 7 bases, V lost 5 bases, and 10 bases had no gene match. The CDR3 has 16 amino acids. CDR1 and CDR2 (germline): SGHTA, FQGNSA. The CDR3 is CASSHTLAGDRNEQFF. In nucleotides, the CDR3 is TGTGCCAGCAGCCACACACTAGCGGGGGATCGAAATGAGCAGTTCTTC. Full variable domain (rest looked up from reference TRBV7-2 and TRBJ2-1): GAGVSQSPSNKVTEKGKDVELRCDPISGHTALYWYRQSLGQGLEFLIYFQGNSAPDKSGLPSDRFSAERTGGSVSTLTIQRTQQEDSAVYLCASSHTLAGDRNEQFFGPGTRLTVL.

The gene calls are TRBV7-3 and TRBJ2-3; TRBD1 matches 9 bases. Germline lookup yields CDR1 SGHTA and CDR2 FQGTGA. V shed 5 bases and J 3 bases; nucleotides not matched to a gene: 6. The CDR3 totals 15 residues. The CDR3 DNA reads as TGTGCCAGCAGCGCTCGGGACAGGGAGACAGATACGCAGTATTTT. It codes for CASSARDRETDTQYF. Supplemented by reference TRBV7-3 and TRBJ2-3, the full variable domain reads GAGVSQTPSNKVTEKGKYVELRCDPISGHTALYWYRQSLGQGPEFLIYFQGTGAADDSGLPNDRFFAVRPEGSVSTLKIQRTERGDSAVYLCASSARDRETDTQYFGPGTRLTVL.

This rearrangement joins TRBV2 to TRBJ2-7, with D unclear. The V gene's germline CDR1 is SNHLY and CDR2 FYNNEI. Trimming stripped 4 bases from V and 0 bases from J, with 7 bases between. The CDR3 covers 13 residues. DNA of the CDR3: TGTGCCAGCAGTGTTGTAGGCTCCTACGAGCAGTACTTC. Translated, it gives CASSVVGSYEQYF.

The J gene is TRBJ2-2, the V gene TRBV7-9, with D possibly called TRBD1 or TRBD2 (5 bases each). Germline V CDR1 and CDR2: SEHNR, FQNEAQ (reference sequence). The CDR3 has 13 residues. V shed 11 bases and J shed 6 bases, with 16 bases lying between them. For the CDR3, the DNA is TGTGCCCCTCAAAACGGGGCCGCCGGGGAGCTGTTTTTT. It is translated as CAPQNGAAGELFF.

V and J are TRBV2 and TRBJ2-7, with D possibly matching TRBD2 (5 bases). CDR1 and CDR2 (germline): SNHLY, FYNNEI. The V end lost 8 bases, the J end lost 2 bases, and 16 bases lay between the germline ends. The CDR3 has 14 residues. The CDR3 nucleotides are TGTGCCAGCCTCACCACTAGTAGTGCCTACGAGCAGTACTTC. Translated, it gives CASLTTSSAYEQYF.

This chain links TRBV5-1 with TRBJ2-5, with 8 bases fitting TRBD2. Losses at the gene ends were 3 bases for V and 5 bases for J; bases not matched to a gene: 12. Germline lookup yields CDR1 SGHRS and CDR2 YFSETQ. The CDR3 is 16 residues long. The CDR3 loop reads CASSWTPGTRGETQYF. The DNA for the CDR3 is TGCGCCAGCAGCTGGACGCCTGGGACTAGGGGTGAGACCCAGTACTTC.

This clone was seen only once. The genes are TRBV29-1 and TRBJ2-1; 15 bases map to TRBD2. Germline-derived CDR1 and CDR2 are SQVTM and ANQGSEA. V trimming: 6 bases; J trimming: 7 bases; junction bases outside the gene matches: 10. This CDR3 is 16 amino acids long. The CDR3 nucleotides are TGCAGCGTCCTTAGGACTAGCGGGAGGGCTATGAATGAGCAGTTCTTC. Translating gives CSVLRTSGRAMNEQFF.

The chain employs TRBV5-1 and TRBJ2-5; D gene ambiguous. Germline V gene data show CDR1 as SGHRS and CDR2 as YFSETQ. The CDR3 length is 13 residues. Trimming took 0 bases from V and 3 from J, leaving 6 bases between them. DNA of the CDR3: TGCGCCAGCAGCTTGGCCACGGAAGAGACCCAGTACTTC. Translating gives CASSLATEETQYF.

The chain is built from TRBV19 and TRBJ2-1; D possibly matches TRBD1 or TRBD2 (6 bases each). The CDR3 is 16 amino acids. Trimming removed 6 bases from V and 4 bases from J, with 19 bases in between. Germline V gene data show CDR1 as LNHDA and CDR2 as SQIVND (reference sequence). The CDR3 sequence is CASSLGGPELYNEQFF. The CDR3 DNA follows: TGTGCCAGTAGCCTAGGGGGGCCCGAATTATACAATGAGCAGTTCTTC.

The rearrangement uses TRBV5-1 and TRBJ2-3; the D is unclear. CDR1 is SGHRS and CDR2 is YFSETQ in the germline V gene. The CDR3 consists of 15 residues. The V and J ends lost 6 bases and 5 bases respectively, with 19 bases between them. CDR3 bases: TGCGCCAGCACCACCCTAGGTCGGGTAGAAGATACGCAGTATTTT. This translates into CASTTLGRVEDTQYF.

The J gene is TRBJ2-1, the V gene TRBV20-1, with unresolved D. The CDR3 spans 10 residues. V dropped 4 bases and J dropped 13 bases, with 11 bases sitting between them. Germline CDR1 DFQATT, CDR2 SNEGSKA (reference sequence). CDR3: CSAIDTTQFF. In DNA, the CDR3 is TGCAGTGCTATAGACACCACCCAGTTCTTC.

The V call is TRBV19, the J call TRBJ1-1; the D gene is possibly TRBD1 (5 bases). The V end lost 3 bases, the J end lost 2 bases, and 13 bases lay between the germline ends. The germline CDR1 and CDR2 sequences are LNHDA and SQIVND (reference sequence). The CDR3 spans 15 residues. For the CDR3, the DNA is TGTGCCAGTAGTATCGGCTCCAGGGTAAACACTGAAGCTTTCTTT. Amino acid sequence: CASSIGSRVNTEAFF.